Listed below are T cell receptor beta chains from one sample, sequenced in a study of T-cell reconstitution after alpha-beta-depleted transplantation in children. In TCRdb, the PCR reads were re-called with MiXCR into one record per CDR3 protein. The sample lists around 600,000 distinct CDR3 sequences; around 23% were seen once. The source material was PBMCs, mostly from graft donor cells, sampled 360 days after TCRalphabeta/CD19-depleted stem cell transplant. Receptors were obtained from a boy younger than two who had a stem cell transplant for acute myeloid leukemia, so the T cells may come from the graft donor. Each CDR3 is given with its conserved first and last residue. The D gene is left open where the match is weak. Clone size is given for some rows only: seen once, a few or many times, or a class if the clone is expanded.

v_gene	abundance	d_gene	j_gene	CDR3aa	CDR3nt
TRBV6-5	.	.	TRBJ1-4	CASSYARGRGNEKLFF	TGTGCCAGCAGTTACGCCCGGGGCAGGGGAAATGAAAAACTGTTTTTT
TRBV7-2	.	.	TRBJ2-3	CASSLGRGGRTDTQYF	TGTGCCAGCAGCTTAGGGAGGGGGGGTCGCACAGATACGCAGTATTTT
TRBV11-2	many	TRBD1	TRBJ2-7	CASSQGAGLIYEQYF	TGTGCCAGCAGCCAGGGGGCGGGGTTGATCTACGAGCAGTACTTC
TRBV6-5	many	.	TRBJ2-1	CASSYSGAEQFF	TGTGCCAGCAGTTACTCCGGAGCTGAGCAGTTCTTC
TRBV6-2/TRBV6-3	.	.	TRBJ2-5	CASSASDNQETQYF	TGTGCCAGCAGTGCCTCGGACAACCAAGAGACCCAGTACTTC
TRBV7-9	few	.	TRBJ2-6	CASSLVQVSGANVLTF	TGTGCCAGCAGCTTAGTTCAGGTTTCTGGGGCCAACGTCCTGACTTTC
TRBV27	many	.	TRBJ1-4	CASSLTGTNEKLFF	TGTGCCAGCAGTTTAACAGGGACTAATGAAAAACTGTTTTTT
TRBV20-1	.	.	TRBJ2-7	CSARDPSNTYEQYF	TGCAGTGCTAGAGATCCCTCTAATACCTACGAGCAGTACTTC
TRBV20-1	.	TRBD2	TRBJ2-7	CSAGRTSGGEIYEQYF	TGCAGTGCTGGAAGGACTAGCGGGGGGGAGATTTACGAGCAGTACTTC
TRBV20-1	few	.	TRBJ2-1	CSARSSPGSLNEQFF	TGCAGTGCTAGATCCTCTCCCGGGAGTTTGAATGAGCAGTTCTTC
TRBV7-2	many	.	TRBJ2-3	CASSSREEGYTQYF	TGTGCCAGCAGCAGCAGGGAGGAGGGGTATACGCAGTATTTT
TRBV7-2	.	TRBD2	TRBJ2-7	CASSLGGGSLLSYEQYF	TGTGCCAGCAGCTTAGGCGGGGGTAGTCTCCTCTCCTACGAGCAGTACTTC
TRBV27	once	.	TRBJ1-1	CASSPRQSTEAFF	TGTGCCAGCAGTCCACGACAAAGCACTGAAGCTTTCTTT
TRBV7-6	few	.	TRBJ2-6	CASSLASKDGFSGANVLTF	TGTGCCAGCAGCTTAGCTTCTAAGGACGGTTTCTCTGGGGCCAACGTCCTGACTTTC
TRBV6-5	few	.	TRBJ2-1	CASAGGYNEQFF	TGTGCCTCAGCAGGCGGGTACAATGAGCAGTTCTTC
TRBV12-3/TRBV12-4	.	.	TRBJ1-5	CASTSGRGQPQHF	TGTGCCAGCACCTCGGGGCGGGGGCAGCCCCAGCATTTT
TRBV20-1	few	TRBD1	TRBJ2-1	CSAADRSSYNEQFF	TGCAGTGCCGCGGACAGGTCGTCCTACAATGAGCAGTTCTTC
TRBV7-9	.	.	TRBJ1-5	CASSFGEYSNQPQHF	TGTGCCAGCAGCTTCGGGGAATATAGCAATCAGCCCCAGCATTTT
TRBV6-5	few	TRBD2	TRBJ2-1	CASSFYGTRAYNEQFF	TGTGCCAGCAGTTTCTACGGGACTAGGGCCTACAATGAGCAGTTCTTC
TRBV12-3/TRBV12-4	few	TRBD1	TRBJ1-3	CASRGTGRGNTIYF	TGTGCCAGCCGTGGGACAGGGAGGGGAAACACCATATATTTT
TRBV7-8	many	TRBD2	TRBJ2-7	CASSAGLAGDPDYEQYF	TGTGCCAGCAGCGCCGGACTAGCGGGTGACCCCGACTACGAGCAGTACTTC
TRBV6-2/TRBV6-3	.	.	TRBJ2-1	CASTALATGLPGDEQFF	TGTGCCAGCACCGCTCTAGCGACCGGACTACCCGGCGATGAGCAGTTCTTC
TRBV12-3/TRBV12-4	few	.	TRBJ2-1	CASSRRYNEQFF	TGTGCCAGCAGTCGAAGATACAATGAGCAGTTCTTC
TRBV12-3/TRBV12-4	.	.	TRBJ1-4	CASSLLPGPISEKLFF	TGTGCCAGCAGTTTGCTTCCTGGGCCTATCTCGGAAAAACTGTTTTTT
TRBV5-1	many	.	TRBJ1-6	CASSEGAGWDSPLHF	TGCGCCAGCAGCGAGGGTGCTGGGTGGGATTCACCCCTCCACTTT
TRBV20-1	many	.	TRBJ2-3	CSPRRFGTDTQYF	TGCAGTCCCCGACGATTTGGCACAGATACGCAGTATTTT
TRBV7-6	.	TRBD2	TRBJ2-3	CASSRSPQTSGVGDTQYF	TGTGCCAGCAGCCGATCCCCCCAAACTAGCGGGGTGGGAGATACGCAGTATTTT
TRBV20-1	many	.	TRBJ1-1	CSARVGGDTEAFF	TGCAGTGCTAGGGTTGGGGGGGACACTGAAGCTTTCTTT
TRBV5-1	.	.	TRBJ2-6	CASSPGNSGANVLTF	TGCGCCAGCAGCCCAGGGAACTCTGGGGCCAACGTCCTGACTTTC
TRBV20-1	many	.	TRBJ2-3	CSAPIWDTDTQYF	TGCAGTGCTCCGATCTGGGACACAGATACGCAGTATTTT
TRBV28	.	.	TRBJ2-3	CASSPWKQPGDTQYF	TGTGCCAGCAGTCCCTGGAAGCAACCCGGGGATACGCAGTATTTT
TRBV5-1	.	TRBD2	TRBJ2-3	CASSGRLAGPTDTQYF	TGCGCCAGCAGCGGCCGCCTAGCGGGGCCCACAGATACGCAGTATTTT
TRBV12-3/TRBV12-4	few	.	TRBJ2-7	CASTPTGEPAYEQYF	TGTGCCAGCACCCCCACGGGGGAACCAGCCTACGAGCAGTACTTC
TRBV5-6	few	.	TRBJ2-5	CASREFGGGGARETQYF	TGTGCCAGCCGCGAATTCGGGGGAGGGGGGGCCCGGGAGACCCAGTACTTC
TRBV12-3/TRBV12-4	many	TRBD1	TRBJ2-7	CASSFHGTGAHEQYF	TGTGCCAGCAGTTTTCATGGGACAGGGGCCCACGAGCAGTACTTC
TRBV24-1	.	.	TRBJ2-3	CATSDLQVSDTQYF	TGTGCCACCAGTGATTTGCAAGTGTCAGATACGCAGTATTTT
TRBV12-3/TRBV12-4	.	.	TRBJ1-5	CASSLEGLGQPQHF	TGTGCCAGCAGTTTAGAAGGGCTCGGTCAGCCCCAGCATTTT
TRBV20-1	few	TRBD1	TRBJ2-6	CSAAGTGGPGANVLTF	TGCAGTGCCGCCGGGACAGGGGGCCCTGGGGCCAACGTCCTGACTTTC
TRBV20-1	.	TRBD1	TRBJ1-2	CSARDPQQGYYGYTF	TGCAGTGCTAGGGATCCTCAACAGGGGTACTATGGCTACACCTTC
TRBV5-1	many	TRBD1	TRBJ1-2	CASSQGQNYGYTF	TGCGCCAGCAGCCAGGGACAGAACTATGGCTACACCTTC
TRBV10-3	.	TRBD2	TRBJ2-1	CAIRGTSGVFYNEQFF	TGTGCCATCAGAGGGACTAGCGGGGTGTTCTACAATGAGCAGTTCTTC
TRBV20-1	.	TRBD2	TRBJ2-7	CCARGFGGGRNEQYF	TGCTGTGCTAGAGGTTTCGGGGGGGGCCGGAACGAGCAGTACTTC
TRBV6-2/TRBV6-3	.	.	TRBJ2-7	CASSSTITYEQYF	TGTGCCAGCAGTTCGACAATTACCTACGAGCAGTACTTC
TRBV6-5	many	.	TRBJ2-4	CASKGAKNIQYF	TGTGCCAGCAAGGGAGCCAAAAACATTCAGTACTTC
TRBV5-1	many	TRBD2	TRBJ2-2	CASTRLAGASTGELFF	TGCGCCAGCACCCGGCTAGCGGGGGCTAGCACCGGGGAGCTGTTTTTT
TRBV20-1	many	.	TRBJ2-7	CSGGLTYEQYF	TGCAGTGGGGGGCTTACCTACGAGCAGTACTTC
TRBV6-5	many	TRBD1	TRBJ2-1	CASSYSEGQGRGEQFF	TGTGCCAGCAGTTACTCCGAGGGACAGGGTCGAGGTGAGCAGTTCTTC
TRBV6-5	.	.	TRBJ2-3	CASSHSGWQGGTTDTQYF	TGTGCCAGCAGTCACTCGGGCTGGCAGGGTGGGACCACAGATACGCAGTATTTT
TRBV6-5	.	.	TRBJ1-6	CASRRDALKGSPLHF	TGTGCCAGCCGCCGGGACGCCTTAAAGGGTTCACCCCTCCACTTT
TRBV3-1	.	.	TRBJ2-7	CASSQAPTGSYEQYF	TGTGCCAGCAGCCAAGCCCCCACAGGGAGCTACGAGCAGTACTTC
TRBV18	.	.	TRBJ2-1	CASRQLGVNEQFF	TGTGCCAGCCGACAGTTGGGGGTCAATGAGCAGTTCTTC
TRBV4-3	once	.	TRBJ1-1	CASSQGEENTEAFF	TGCGCCAGCAGCCAAGGGGAAGAGAACACTGAAGCTTTCTTT
TRBV14	few	TRBD1	TRBJ2-2	CASSQDWTGPGTGELFF	TGTGCCAGCAGCCAAGATTGGACAGGCCCGGGGACCGGGGAGCTGTTTTTT
TRBV10-2	.	TRBD2	TRBJ2-3	CASGNPGLARTDTQYF	TGCGCCAGCGGAAACCCGGGACTAGCCAGAACAGATACGCAGTATTTT
TRBV10-1	.	.	TRBJ2-7	CASSDLGASGEQYF	TGCGCCAGCAGTGACTTGGGGGCTTCGGGCGAGCAGTACTTC
TRBV20-1	few	TRBD2	TRBJ2-5	CSASGLAGKETQYF	TGCAGTGCTTCCGGACTAGCGGGGAAAGAGACCCAGTACTTC